This TCR beta chain was identified during a study of OX40 agonist ivuxolimab in advanced cancers. Study-level background: Ivuxolimab was a fully human IgG2 agonistic monoclonal antibody targeting the costimulatory receptor OX40 (CD134). In the dose-escalation cohort, around four fifths of patients were male, and the mean age was 60 years with a range of about 23 to 79. The point of sequencing TCRbeta in the periphery was to test whether ivuxolimab changed TCR sequence diversity and drove clonal T-cell expansion. Partial responses occurred in three dose-escalation patients, of whom one had hepatocellular carcinoma and two had cutaneous melanoma. Among the roughly 54 dose-escalation patients, roughly 20 had hepatocellular carcinoma, approximately 15 melanoma, 9 renal cell carcinoma and 9 head and neck cancer. Intravenous ivuxolimab was administered to patients every 2 weeks at six dose levels: 0.01, 0.1, 0.3, 1.5, 3 and 10 mg/kg. Patients were allowed to have had prior anti-PD-1, anti-PD-L1 or anti-CTLA-4 therapy, and approximately 40% of the dose-escalation patients had been treated with checkpoint inhibitors. The monotherapy dose-escalation portion (N of about 57 patients) of the phase I ivuxolimab trial is reported in the paper.

Patients with a history of autoimmune disease or receiving systemic immunosuppression were excluded from the trial. Peripheral blood for TCR sequencing was drawn from every dose cohort at baseline, at cycle 4 day 1 and at cycle 7 day 1. The samples were drawn from a first-in-human, open-label, multicenter phase I dose-escalation trial of ivuxolimab. Adults with locally advanced or metastatic head and neck squamous cell, hepatocellular, melanoma or renal cell carcinoma were enrolled in the trial. CD4+ and CD8+ T cells were sorted separately from peripheral blood before TCR sequencing. Genomic DNA was isolated from the sorted cells so that the TCRbeta CDR3 region could be sequenced. The immunoSEQ Assay was used for sequencing of TCRbeta CDR3 regions. Not all clones reach the TCRdb copy of this immuneACCESS table, which keeps in-frame sequences only. Checked studies attribute under half of the gap to unresolved V genes and leave the rest unexplained. The table for this sample lists some 94,000 clones; more than 90% of them were counted only once. The ten top clones hold less than 3.5% of the sample.

What the work shows at the level of the full study, not this receptor alone: After ivuxolimab, CD8+ T cells had more expanded clones than CD4+ T cells on average. In the 0.1-3.0 mg/kg groups, partial responders were among the patients with the lowest normalized peripheral clonal expansion, particularly in CD8+ T cells. Low levels of normalized T-cell clonal expansion were also seen in some patients who did not respond. At doses from 0.1 to 3.0 mg/kg, clonal expansion was seen in both CD4+ and CD8+ blood T cells between baseline and week 6. Antigen specificity was not determined for the clonally expanded peripheral T cells.

For this clone: The target of this receptor is not known. Per-nucleotide qualities are absent, and no much larger clonotype sits a single base away.

The CDR3 holds 16 amino acids from the cysteine to the phenylalanine. The CDR3 DNA has 48 bases and is translated from base 1. CDR1 and CDR2 are drawn from the germline V gene: SGHVS, FNYEAQ. V is trimmed back by 5 bases and J by 6 bases, and the junction contains 14 bases that no gene match accounts for. The V and J genes are TRBV7-6 and TRBJ1-2; a stretch of 8 junction bases matches TRBD1. The material sequenced was CD4+ or CD8+ T cells sorted from blood, taken in a trial of the OX40 agonist ivuxolimab. This TCR was sampled from an adult with an advanced solid tumor such as melanoma, head and neck, liver or kidney cancer. The DNA is as follows: TGTGCCAGCAGCCTAGACCGGACAGGGAGTGGAAATGGCTACACCTTC. This is translated as CASSLDRTGSGNGYTF.